This T cell receptor (beta chain) was captured in a study of breast tumors, draining lymph nodes, adjacent tissues. V was pared by 5 bases and J by 11 bases, with 13 bases of the junction left unmatched. Germline values: CDR1 SGHTA, CDR2 FQGTGA. The CDR3 has 15 amino acids. Breast cancer patients provided tissue from their axillary draining lymph nodes. TCRdb recomputed calls from the multiplex PCR reads with MiXCR, one row per CDR3 protein. The sample has 200,000 or so distinct CDR3 sequences; around 33% are singletons. The material sequenced was axillary lymph node tissue. This sequence originates from a female donor with breast cancer. Some clones in this sample may be carry-over from other donors' samples. The rearrangement uses TRBV7-3 and TRBJ2-2; the match to TRBD2 covers 8 bases. The CDR3 protein is CASSHGASGYGELFF. CDR3 nucleotides: TGTGCCAGCAGCCACGGGGCTAGCGGGTATGGTGAGCTGTTTTTT.